This T cell receptor beta chain was observed in a study of TIL therapy for anti-PD-1-resistant metastatic lung cancer. Indicated time point: pre-treatment sample, taken before nivolumab and TIL therapy. The tumor samples were excised metastases, mostly pleural nodules or supraclavicular lymph nodes. Patients were adults with stage 4 NSCLC. CDR3 length equals 11 residues. In germline, CDR1 is MDHEN, CDR2 SYDVKM. On this clone: Relative to the germline gene, one junction end is altered; a read error may explain this.

The libraries were made with immunoSEQ v3. Libraries were sequenced to about 2 million read pairs (survey) or roughly 4.5-6 million (deep). Repertoires were generated with immunoSEQ multiplex PCR, while TCRdb's copy carries only in-frame clones and drops some. The repertoire includes tens of thousands of clones, approximately 77% of them detected once, and 7% to 9.5% sits in the top ten. This material consisted of tumor tissue, taken at baseline. The rearrangement uses TRBV28 and TRBJ1-1; unclear D gene. This TCR was sampled from a person between 25 and 79 years old with non-small cell lung cancer. The CDR3 spells CASSRGPSSGF. In DNA form, the CDR3 reads TGTGCCAGCAGCCGAGGGCCCTCTTCGGGGTTT.